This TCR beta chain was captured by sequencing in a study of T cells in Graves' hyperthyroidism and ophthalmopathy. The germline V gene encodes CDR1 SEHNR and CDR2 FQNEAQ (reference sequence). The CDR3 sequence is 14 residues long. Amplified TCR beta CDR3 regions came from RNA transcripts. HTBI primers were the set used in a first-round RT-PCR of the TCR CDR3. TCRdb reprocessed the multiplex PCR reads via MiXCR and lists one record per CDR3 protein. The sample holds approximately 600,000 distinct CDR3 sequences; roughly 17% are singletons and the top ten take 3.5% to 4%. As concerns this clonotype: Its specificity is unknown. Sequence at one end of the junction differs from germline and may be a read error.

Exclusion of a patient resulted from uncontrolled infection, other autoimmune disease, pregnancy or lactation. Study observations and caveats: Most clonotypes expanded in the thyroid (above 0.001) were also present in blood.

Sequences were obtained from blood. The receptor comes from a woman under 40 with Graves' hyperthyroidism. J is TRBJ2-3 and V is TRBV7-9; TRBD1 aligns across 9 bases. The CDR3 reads CARSSGQGTDTQYF. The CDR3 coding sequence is TGTGCCCGCAGTTCGGGACAGGGAACAGATACGCAGTATTTT.